The 14 T cell receptor beta chains listed next were all sequenced from one sample in a study of shared clonotypes between healthy human individuals. Profiled with immunoSEQ multiplex PCR; TCRdb holds only in-frame clones, not every one. Of approximately 95,000 clones in the sample, around two thirds are singletons; the top ten hold about 45%. Sample: memory CD8+ T cells sorted from blood. The subset was: CD45RO+ cells pooled with CCR7-negative TemRA cells. The receptors derive from a man aged 25-45 years in good health.

At least ten counts were recorded for this clone. This chain uses TRBV11-2 with TRBJ1-5; no clear D gene. CDR3 length: 13 residues. In germline, CDR1 is SGHAT, CDR2 FQNNGV. V was cut by 3 bases and J by 6 bases, with 9 bases left in between. The CDR3 DNA reads as TGTGCCAGCAGCTTTGGAGGAAGTCAGCCCCAGCATTTT. It specifies CASSFGGSQPQHF.

The table lists this clone with a count of one. DNA of the CDR3: TGTGCCAGCAGCGCCGGTGACAGGCCGGAGACCCAGTACTTC. This codes for CASSAGDRPETQYF. V usage is TRBV9 and J usage is TRBJ2-5; D is perhaps TRBD1 (6 bases). The CDR3 spans 14 residues. Trimming cost V 3 bases and J 5 bases, with 14 bases left between them. Germline CDR1 reads SGDLS; CDR2 reads YYNGEE.

The V gene is TRBV10-2, the J gene TRBJ2-1; D may be TRBD2 (6 bases). Germline CDR1 and CDR2: WSHSY and SAAADI. V lost 4 bases, J lost 0 bases, and 28 bases lay in between. This CDR3 has 21 amino acids. Here the CDR3 reads CASSGYPSLGGPSRSYNEQFF. Here the CDR3 DNA reads TGCGCCAGCAGTGGGTACCCCTCTTTAGGAGGGCCTTCACGCTCCTACAATGAGCAGTTCTTC.

V usage is TRBV14 and J usage is TRBJ2-7; D is perhaps TRBD1 or TRBD2 (6 bases each). V gave up 4 bases and J gave up 0 bases, with 16 bases separating them. The germline gives CDR1 SGHDN, CDR2 FVKESK. CDR3 length: 16 amino acids. The CDR3 DNA sequence: TGTGCCAGCAGCCCGATCGGGGGCCGCTACTCCTACGAGCAGTACTTC. Its protein is CASSPIGGRYSYEQYF.

The chain has TRBV4-3 and TRBJ1-6; D remains unclear. V gave up 1 base and J gave up 4 bases, with 5 bases separating them. The CDR3 loop spans 14 amino acids. The germline V gene has CDR1 LGHNA and CDR2 YSLEER. CDR3 in amino acids: CASSQVGYNSPLHF. The CDR3 nucleotides are TGCGCCAGCAGCCAAGTCGGATATAATTCACCCCTCCACTTT.

This chain connects TRBV12-5 to TRBJ2-3; 14 bases match TRBD2. Germline V gene lookup returns CDR1 LGHNT and CDR2 FRNRAP. This CDR3 contains 17 residues. V shed 9 bases and J 6 bases; nucleotides not matched to a gene: 14. The CDR3, as DNA: TGTGCTAGCCGCGAACAAGGACTAGCGGGAGGTATGGATACGCAGTATTTT. Protein sequence: CASREQGLAGGMDTQYF.

The count of this clone is one. The chain links TRBV19 to TRBJ2-1; D call uncertain. The V gene's germline CDR1 is LNHDA and CDR2 SQIVND (reference sequence). The CDR3 spans 16 residues. The ends were cut back, 3 bases at V and 0 bases at J, with 12 bases in the middle. This CDR3 is CASSIGYSSSYNEQFF. In DNA form, the CDR3 reads TGTGCCAGTAGTATCGGCTATTCTAGCTCCTACAATGAGCAGTTCTTC.

The chain carries TRBV28 and TRBJ1-1, with TRBD1 identical over 8 bases. The CDR3 extends over 15 amino acids. Trimming took 5 bases from V and 6 from J; bases not matched to a gene: 11. Per the germline V gene, CDR1 is MDHEN and CDR2 is SYDVKM. CDR3 region: CASSPWTGQKAEAFF. CDR3 nucleotide sequence: TGTGCCAGCAGTCCCTGGACAGGGCAAAAGGCTGAAGCTTTCTTT.

This clone has ten or more counts. The chain has TRBV9 and TRBJ2-2, with 11 positions matching TRBD2. This CDR3 region has 15 residues. Trimming at V came to 4 bases and at J to 4 bases, leaving 3 bases not matched to a gene. Germline values: CDR1 SGDLS, CDR2 YYNGEE. CDR3 residues: CASSPGTSGTGELFF. The CDR3 bases are TGTGCCAGCAGCCCTGGGACTAGCGGCACCGGGGAGCTGTTTTTT. Variable domain in full (rest from reference TRBV9 and TRBJ2-2): DSGVTQTPKHLITATGQRVTLRCSPRSGDLSVYWYQQSLDQGLQFLIQYYNGEERAKGNILERFSAQQFPDLHSELNLSSLELGDSALYFCASSPGTSGTGELFFGEGSRLTVL.

The chain has TRBV28 and TRBJ2-7; D not certain. This CDR3 contains 11 residues. Trimming stripped 10 bases from V and 0 bases from J, with 7 bases between. Germline lookup yields CDR1 MDHEN and CDR2 SYDVKM. In DNA, the CDR3 is TGTGCCATCGCGGACTCCTACGAGCAGTACTTC. It yields the protein CAIADSYEQYF.

CDR3 loop: CATPDGPNKDSNQPQHF. Here the CDR3 DNA reads TGCGCCACCCCCGATGGCCCTAATAAGGATAGCAATCAGCCCCAGCATTTT. V gene TRBV5-1 combines with J gene TRBJ1-5; D is uncertain. The germline CDR1 and CDR2 sequences are SGHRS and YFSETQ. V dropped 9 bases and J dropped 0 bases, with 22 bases sitting between them. CDR3 length: 17 residues.

The sample holds a few counts of this clone. The chain couples TRBV6-6 to TRBJ2-7; no definite D call. Deletions cut 4 bases from V and 0 bases from J, with 4 bases between. This CDR3 has 12 residues. Germline V gene sequence: CDR1 MNHNY, CDR2 SVGAGI (reference sequence). The CDR3 sequence: CASSFVSYEQYF. The DNA of the CDR3 is TGTGCCAGCAGTTTCGTCTCCTACGAGCAGTACTTC.

The V call is TRBV5-8, the J call TRBJ2-3; D might be TRBD1 or TRBD2, each matching 5 bases. Germline values: CDR1 SGHTS, CDR2 YDEGEE. This CDR3 has 16 amino acids. V gave up 0 bases and J gave up 2 bases, with 13 bases separating them. In DNA, the CDR3 is TGTGCCAGCAGCTTGGGCTCCGGGACCTACACAGATACGCAGTATTTT. Its translation: CASSLGSGTYTDTQYF.

This rearrangement joins TRBV5-1 to TRBJ1-2; D gene unclear. Germline lookup yields CDR1 SGHRS and CDR2 YFSETQ. The CDR3 runs to 14 residues. V gave up 3 bases and J gave up 2 bases, with 11 bases separating them. The CDR3 here is CASSWETGNYGYTF. Written as DNA, the CDR3 is TGCGCCAGCAGCTGGGAAACTGGGAACTATGGCTACACCTTC.